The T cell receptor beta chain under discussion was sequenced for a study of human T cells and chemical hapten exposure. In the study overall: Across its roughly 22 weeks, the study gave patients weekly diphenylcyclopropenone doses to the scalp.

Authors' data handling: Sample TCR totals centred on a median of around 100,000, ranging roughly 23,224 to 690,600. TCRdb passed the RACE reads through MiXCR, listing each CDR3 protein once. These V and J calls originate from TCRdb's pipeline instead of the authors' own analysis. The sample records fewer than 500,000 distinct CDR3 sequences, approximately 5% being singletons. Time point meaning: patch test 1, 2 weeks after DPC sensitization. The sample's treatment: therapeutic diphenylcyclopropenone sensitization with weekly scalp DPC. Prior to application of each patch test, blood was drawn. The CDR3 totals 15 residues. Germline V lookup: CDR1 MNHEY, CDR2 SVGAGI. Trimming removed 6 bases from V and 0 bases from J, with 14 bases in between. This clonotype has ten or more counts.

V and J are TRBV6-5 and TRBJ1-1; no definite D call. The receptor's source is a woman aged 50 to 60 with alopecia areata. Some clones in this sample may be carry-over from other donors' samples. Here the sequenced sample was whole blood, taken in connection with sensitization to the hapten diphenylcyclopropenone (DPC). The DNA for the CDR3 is TGTGCCAGCAGCCTTTACAGACCCCTGAACACTGAAGCTTTCTTT. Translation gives CASSLYRPLNTEAFF.